The rows below give T cell receptor beta chains drawn from one sample of a study of blood T cell repertoires in COVID-19. The method was immunoSEQ multiplex PCR; TCRdb's version includes in-frame clones alone and lacks a portion of them. The data show around 300,000 clones, about 85% seen once. The sample taken for sequencing was peripheral blood. These receptors were collected from a man aged 18 to 30 with active or convalescent COVID-19. The CDR3 runs from the conserved cysteine through the conserved F or W. A D gene is named only where the DNA matches it firmly. Some rows have no size entry. The others give once, few or many, or a class for an expanded clone.

TRBV14	once	TRBJ2-3	-	CASSQAAGRTQYF	TGTGCCAGCAGCCAAGCGGCGGGGAGGACGCAGTATTTT
TRBV6-5	-	TRBJ1-1	-	CASSYSIRENTEAFF	TGTGCCAGCAGTTACTCGATTCGGGAGAACACTGAAGCTTTCTTT
TRBV12-3/TRBV12-4	-	TRBJ1-4	-	CASSFAGWEKLFF	TGTGCCAGCAGTTTCGCGGGTTGGGAAAAACTGTTTTTT
TRBV3-1/TRBV3-2	-	TRBJ2-5	TRBD1	CASSQAPGQGRETQYF	TGTGCCAGCAGCCAAGCCCCGGGACAGGGTCGGGAGACCCAGTACTTC
TRBV4-3	-	TRBJ1-1	TRBD1	CASRDRNMNTEAFF	TGCGCCAGCAGGGACAGGAATATGAACACTGAAGCTTTCTTT
TRBV19	-	TRBJ1-4	TRBD1	CASSDSTGLEKLFF	TGTGCCAGTAGCGATTCGACAGGGTTAGAAAAACTGTTTTTT
TRBV10-2	-	TRBJ2-1	TRBD1	CASSGTGTSEQFF	TGCGCCAGCAGTGGGACAGGGACCTCTGAGCAGTTCTTC
TRBV7-9	-	TRBJ2-3	-	CASSSDFTDTQYF	TGTGCCAGCAGCTCGGACTTCACAGATACGCAGTATTTT
TRBV3-1/TRBV3-2	few	TRBJ2-5	-	CASSPPAIYQETQYF	TGTGCCAGCAGCCCTCCCGCGATTTACCAAGAGACCCAGTACTTC
TRBV28	few	TRBJ2-7	TRBD2	CASTRGGGGLYEQYF	TGTGCCAGCACCCGCGGGGGGGGCGGTCTGTACGAGCAGTACTTC
TRBV3-1/TRBV3-2	-	TRBJ2-2	-	CASSYSISGELFF	TGTGCCAGCAGTTACTCTATTTCCGGGGAGCTGTTTTTT
TRBV29-1	-	TRBJ1-1	-	CSVEFWNTEAFF	TGCAGCGTTGAATTCTGGAACACTGAAGCTTTCTTT
TRBV12-3/TRBV12-4	-	TRBJ1-2	-	CASTGGGGYTF	TGTGCCAGCACTGGGGGGGGTGGCTACACCTTC
TRBV7-4	-	TRBJ2-2	TRBD2	CASSLVPGLAPGELFF	TGTGCCAGCAGCTTAGTTCCAGGACTAGCCCCCGGGGAGCTGTTTTTT
TRBV28	-	TRBJ2-7	TRBD2	CASSLIGVAGWYEQYF	TGTGCCAGCAGTTTAATAGGGGTAGCGGGATGGTACGAGCAGTACTTC
TRBV6-1	-	TRBJ1-4	-	CASSEDIFATNEKLFF	TGTGCCAGCAGTGAAGATATCTTTGCAACTAATGAAAAACTGTTTTTT
TRBV3-1/TRBV3-2	-	TRBJ1-2	-	CASSQVGGELSYTF	TGTGCCAGCAGCCAAGTAGGGGGGGAGCTGAGCTACACCTTC
TRBV7-9	-	TRBJ1-2	TRBD1	CASQGTGDGYTF	TGTGCCAGCCAGGGGACAGGGGATGGCTACACCTTC
TRBV6-4	-	TRBJ1-2	TRBD1	CASSKSGTGTFGYTF	TGTGCCAGCAGCAAGTCCGGGACAGGGACTTTTGGCTACACCTTC
TRBV5-6	-	TRBJ2-7	-	CASSWGTEKQYF	TGTGCCAGCAGCTGGGGGACTGAGAAGCAGTACTTC
TRBV28	-	TRBJ2-7	TRBD1	CASSPPRPGTGPYEQYF	TGTGCCAGCAGTCCCCCACGACCCGGGACAGGACCCTACGAGCAGTACTTC
TRBV9	-	TRBJ2-3	-	CASSKERDMHTQYF	TGTGCCAGCAGCAAAGAGAGGGATATGCATACGCAGTATTTT
TRBV5-8	-	TRBJ1-5	-	CASSLSGSNQPQHF	TGTGCCAGCAGCTTATCAGGGAGCAATCAGCCCCAGCATTTT
TRBV5-8	once	TRBJ2-5	TRBD1	CASSLLGKGAETQYF	TGTGCCAGCAGCTTGCTGGGGAAGGGGGCCGAGACCCAGTACTTC
TRBV28	-	TRBJ2-3	TRBD2	CASSLSPSGSVDTQYF	TGTGCCAGCAGTTTATCTCCTAGCGGGAGTGTAGATACGCAGTATTTT
TRBV7-9	-	TRBJ2-5	TRBD2	CASSKLAGQETQYF	TGTGCCAGCAGTAAACTAGCGGGGCAAGAGACCCAGTACTTC
TRBV28	-	TRBJ2-5	-	CASSLRGAQETQYF	TGTGCCAGCAGTCTCCGGGGGGCCCAAGAGACCCAGTACTTC
TRBV5-1	few	TRBJ2-1	TRBD1	CASSLAYLGGGYNEQFF	TGCGCCAGCAGCTTGGCCTATCTAGGGGGCGGCTACAATGAGCAGTTCTTC
TRBV5-1	-	TRBJ2-7	TRBD1	CASSSRDRVHEQYF	TGCGCCAGCAGCTCACGGGACAGGGTACACGAGCAGTACTTC
TRBV18	-	TRBJ2-1	TRBD2	CASSSSGTLYNEQFF	TGTGCCAGCTCTTCTAGCGGGACTCTCTACAATGAGCAGTTCTTC
TRBV5-1	-	TRBJ2-7	TRBD1	CASSLGPSDRDYEQYF	TGCGCCAGCAGCTTGGGGCCTTCGGACAGGGACTACGAGCAGTACTTC
TRBV28	-	TRBJ1-2	-	CASSFTGMVEGYTF	TGTGCCAGCAGTTTTACAGGAATGGTAGAAGGCTACACCTTC
TRBV7-6	-	TRBJ1-5	-	CASSLVHSPNQPQHF	TGTGCCAGCAGCTTAGTCCACAGTCCCAATCAGCCCCAGCATTTT
TRBV5-6	-	TRBJ2-2	-	CASSLRGSGLSRELFF	TGTGCCAGCAGCTTAAGGGGGAGCGGCCTTTCTAGGGAGCTGTTTTTT
TRBV28	-	TRBJ1-5	-	CASNRNSNQPQHF	TGTGCCAGCAACAGAAATAGCAATCAGCCCCAGCATTTT
TRBV5-4	once	TRBJ2-7	TRBD2	CASRNGLAGAYEQYF	TGTGCCAGCAGGAACGGACTAGCGGGAGCCTACGAGCAGTACTTC
TRBV7-6	-	TRBJ2-7	-	CASSLGIRGSTYEQYF	TGTGCCAGCAGCTTAGGAATCCGGGGGTCCACCTACGAGCAGTACTTC
TRBV10-3	-	TRBJ2-3	-	CAINVGGSTDTQYF	TGTGCCATCAACGTGGGGGGTAGCACAGATACGCAGTATTTT
TRBV19	-	TRBJ2-5	-	CASSTQGKETQYF	TGTGCCAGTAGTACTCAGGGAAAAGAGACCCAGTACTTC
TRBV6-5	-	TRBJ1-2	-	CASSSHTTLYGYTF	TGTGCCAGCAGTTCACACACGACTTTATATGGCTACACCTTC
TRBV19	once	TRBJ2-3	-	CASSIEPGRNTQYF	TGTGCCAGTAGTATAGAACCGGGGAGAAATACGCAGTATTTT
TRBV6-5	-	TRBJ2-7	-	CASSRLGTYEQYF	TGTGCCAGCAGCCGACTCGGGACTTACGAGCAGTACTTC
TRBV15	-	TRBJ2-1	TRBD2	CATSSARLAAPYNEQFF	TGTGCCACCAGTTCCGCACGTCTAGCGGCCCCCTACAATGAGCAGTTCTTC
TRBV3-1/TRBV3-2	-	TRBJ2-7	-	CASSTLDPYEQYF	TGTGCCAGCAGCACACTAGACCCCTACGAGCAGTACTTC
TRBV7-7	-	TRBJ2-5	-	CASSSARGKTGTQYF	TGTGCCAGCAGCTCGGCCAGGGGTAAAACTGGGACCCAGTACTTC
TRBV9	-	TRBJ2-7	-	CASSVGWLGGEQYF	TGTGCCAGCAGCGTAGGTTGGCTAGGGGGAGAGCAGTACTTC